This T cell receptor beta chain is drawn from a study of blood T cell repertoires in COVID-19. This clone was seen only once. Only in-frame clones appear in the TCRdb table, and some are missing; sequencing was by immunoSEQ multiplex PCR. The sample has approximately 210,000 clones; 80% to 90% are singletons. The CDR3 is made up of 13 amino acids. V lost 1 base, J lost 8 bases, and 11 bases lay in between. Per the germline V gene, CDR1 is MNHNS and CDR2 is SASEGT. The source of this sequence is a man aged 25 to 40 who had recovered from COVID-19. The chain joins TRBV6-1 to TRBJ1-2; D call uncertain. Sequenced sample: peripheral blood. In DNA, the CDR3 is TGTGCCAGCAGTGAAGGGGGTGGAGGCGGCTACACCTTC. Translated, it gives CASSEGGGGGYTF.